The 18 T cell receptor beta chains presented below share a single source sample, sequenced in a study of T cell responses to AZD1222 COVID-19 vaccine. Sequencing used immunoSEQ multiplex PCR; TCRdb keeps in-frame clones, though not all of them. The sample contains 200,000 to 250,000 clones, 90% to 95% of which appear only once. The sample here was peripheral blood, taken 28 days after the second dose of the MenACWY control vaccine. These receptor sequences come from an adult who received the MenACWY meningococcal vaccine as a control.

The V call is TRBV7-9, the J call TRBJ1-2; D ambiguous. This CDR3 region has 12 residues. The V and J ends lost 5 bases and 4 bases respectively, with 8 bases between them. Germline CDR1 SEHNR, CDR2 FQNEAQ (reference sequence). The CDR3: CASSPKPYGYTF. CDR3 bases: TGTGCCAGCAGCCCAAAACCCTATGGCTACACCTTC.

V and J are TRBV9 and TRBJ1-6, with 7 bases that match TRBD1. With V trimmed by 3 bases and J by 6 bases, 6 bases remained unmatched. Germline-derived CDR1 and CDR2 are SGDLS and YYNGEE. The CDR3 spans 15 residues. The DNA for the CDR3 is TGTGCCAGCAGCGGCGGGACAGTCAGTAATTCACCCCTCCACTTT. It is translated as CASSGGTVSNSPLHF.

The table lists this clone with a count of one. The rearrangement joins TRBV18 to TRBJ2-3; D gene uncertain. The CDR3 is 10 residues long. The germline gives CDR1 KGHSH, CDR2 LQKENI. V was shortened by 8 bases and J by 5 bases, with 5 bases between the two germline ends. The CDR3 region has the DNA TGTGCCAGCCAAGGAGATACGCAGTATTTT. It is translated as CASQGDTQYF.

The sample holds one count of this clone. The chain couples TRBV30 to TRBJ2-6, with D tentatively TRBD2 (7 bases). CDR3 size: 15 residues. The ends were cut back, 3 bases at V and 2 bases at J, with 11 bases in the middle. Looked up from germline, CDR1 is GTSNPN and CDR2 is SVGIG (reference sequence). The chain's CDR3 is CAWRGGAAGANVLTF. CDR3 in DNA: TGTGCCTGGAGAGGGGGGGCGGCTGGGGCCAACGTCCTGACTTTC.

The chain has TRBV10-3 and TRBJ1-1; D not certain. From germline, CDR1 is ENHRY and CDR2 SYGVKD. This CDR3 region has 13 residues. Trimming pared 8 bases from V and 0 bases from J, leaving 10 bases between. CDR3 nucleotide sequence: TGTGCCATCCGAGTAGAAATGAACACTGAAGCTTTCTTT. It specifies CAIRVEMNTEAFF.

The chain joins TRBV29-1 to TRBJ2-3, with D unclear. CDR3 length equals 10 residues. Germline loops: CDR1 SQVTM, CDR2 ANQGSEA. V lost 7 bases and J 7 bases, leaving 9 bases between the germline ends. The CDR3 DNA sequence: TGCAGCGCTGAGTTCAATACGCAGTATTTT. Protein sequence: CSAEFNTQYF.

In nucleotides, the CDR3 is TGTGCCAGCACCCGGGACACCCAAGAGACCCAGTACTTC. Protein product: CASTRDTQETQYF. The genes are TRBV12-3 or TRBV12-4 and TRBJ2-5; TRBD1 is a possible D gene (6 bases). This CDR3 has 13 residues. Trimming stripped 7 bases from V and 1 base from J, with 10 bases between.

The rearrangement uses TRBV7-9 and TRBJ1-2; D may be TRBD1 (5 bases). Per the germline V gene, CDR1 is SEHNR and CDR2 is FQNEAQ (reference sequence). The CDR3 runs to 13 residues. The ends were cut back, 5 bases at V and 8 bases at J, with 15 bases in the middle. CDR3 residues: CASSPLGRGGYTF. DNA of the CDR3: TGTGCCAGCAGCCCCCTGGGCCGGGGGGGCTACACCTTC.

This chain uses TRBV6-4 with TRBJ2-7; 9 nucleotides agree with TRBD1. Trimming cost V 2 bases and J 5 bases; bases outside gene matches: 10. CDR1 is MRHNA and CDR2 is SNTAGT in the germline V gene. The CDR3 loop spans 16 amino acids. The CDR3 region is CASSDLSLDRGDEQYF. CDR3 nucleotide sequence: TGTGCCAGCAGTGACCTATCACTGGACAGGGGCGACGAGCAGTACTTC.

This chain links TRBV10-3 with TRBJ1-2; perhaps TRBD1 as D (6 bases). V lost 8 bases and J lost 8, with 15 bases in between. CDR1 is ENHRY, CDR2 SYGVKD, per germline. The CDR3 is 12 amino acids. The CDR3 DNA reads as TGTGCCATCGGGACATCGGACGGCGGCTACACCTTC. It specifies CAIGTSDGGYTF.

The chain uses TRBV24-1 and TRBJ1-5, with 9 nucleotides matching TRBD1. V gave up 4 bases and J gave up 3 bases; unmatched junction bases: 6. The CDR3 spans 16 residues. Germline CDR1 and CDR2: KGHDR and SFDVKD. The CDR3 coding sequence is TGTGCCACCAGTGACCGCAAACAGGGGGCCAATCAGCCCCAGCATTTT. As protein: CATSDRKQGANQPQHF.

This chain uses TRBV4-2 with TRBJ2-7; tentatively, D is TRBD1 or TRBD2 (6 bases each). Germline V CDR1 and CDR2: LGHNA, YNFKEQ. V lost 0 bases and J lost 5, with 20 bases in between. The CDR3 is 17 residues long. The CDR3 spells CASSQDRSGAGADEQYF. In DNA form, the CDR3 reads TGTGCCAGCAGCCAAGATCGGTCGGGGGCCGGGGCCGACGAGCAGTACTTC.

This clone has more than one count but fewer than ten. CDR3 region: CASSSSRVGETQYF. As DNA, the CDR3 is TGTGCCAGCAGCTCCTCGAGGGTAGGAGAGACCCAGTACTTC. This sequence joins TRBV7-2 and TRBJ2-5, with D possibly being TRBD2 (5 bases). The germline V gene has CDR1 SGHTA and CDR2 FQGNSA. Trimming left V 4 bases short and J 4 bases short, with 13 bases between. The CDR3 covers 14 residues. Combining the CDR3 with reference TRBV7-2 and TRBJ2-5 gives the whole variable domain GAGVSQSPSNKVTEKGKDVELRCDPISGHTALYWYRQSLGQGLEFLIYFQGNSAPDKSGLPSDRFSAERTGGSVSTLTIQRTQQEDSAVYLCASSSSRVGETQYFGPGTRLLVL.

The chain recombines TRBV10-3 with TRBJ1-1; TRBD1 aligns across 7 bases. Germline CDR1 and CDR2: ENHRY and SYGVKD. This CDR3 has 13 amino acids. The J segment lost 0 bases and the V segment lost 6 bases, leaving 1 base of the junction unmatched. This CDR3 reads CAIRGGLNTEAFF. CDR3 sequence (DNA): TGTGCCATCAGAGGGGGCTTGAACACTGAAGCTTTCTTT.

The J gene is TRBJ2-5, the V gene TRBV6-5; D possibly corresponds to TRBD1 (6 bases). V dropped 2 bases and J dropped 2 bases, with 12 bases sitting between them. This CDR3 is 15 amino acids long. Germline V gene data show CDR1 as MNHEY and CDR2 as SVGAGI. CDR3: CASSYGQGIQETQYF. Here the CDR3 DNA reads TGTGCCAGCAGTTACGGGCAGGGGATTCAAGAGACCCAGTACTTC.

The chain uses TRBV5-5 and TRBJ1-1; TRBD1 matches 7 bases. Per germline, CDR1 SGHKS and CDR2 YYEKEE (reference sequence). The CDR3 is 15 residues long. After removal of 2 bases from V and 1 base from J, the junction contained 5 bases not matched to a gene. In DNA form, the CDR3 reads TGTGCCAGCAGCTTCAGGGGGTCATCGAACACTGAAGCTTTCTTT. Amino acids: CASSFRGSSNTEAFF. The entire variable domain, with the rest obtained from reference TRBV5-5 and TRBJ1-1, is as follows: DAGVTQSPTHLIKTRGQQVTLRCSPISGHKSVSWYQQVLGQGPQFIFQYYEKEERGRGNFPDRFSARQFPNYSSELNVNALLLGDSALYLCASSFRGSSNTEAFFGQGTRLTVV.

The rearrangement joins TRBV6-2 or TRBV6-3 to TRBJ1-2; 7 nucleotides line up with TRBD1. CDR1 is MNHEY and CDR2 is SVGEGT in the germline V gene. V trimming: 3 bases; J trimming: 3 bases; junction bases outside the gene matches: 1. This CDR3 is built from 13 residues. Written as DNA, the CDR3 is TGTGCCAGCAGTTATCAGGGGGACTATGGCTACACCTTC. Amino acid sequence: CASSYQGDYGYTF.

This clone was picked up one time. This chain joins TRBV29-1 and TRBJ2-1, with 7 nucleotides matching TRBD2. V lost 8 bases and J lost 6; bases outside the gene matches: 10. CDR3 length: 13 residues. Germline-derived CDR1 and CDR2 are SQVTM and ANQGSEA. The CDR3 coding sequence is TGCAGCACCCGGGGGGAGACGGCCAATGAGCAGTTCTTC. Amino acid sequence: CSTRGETANEQFF.